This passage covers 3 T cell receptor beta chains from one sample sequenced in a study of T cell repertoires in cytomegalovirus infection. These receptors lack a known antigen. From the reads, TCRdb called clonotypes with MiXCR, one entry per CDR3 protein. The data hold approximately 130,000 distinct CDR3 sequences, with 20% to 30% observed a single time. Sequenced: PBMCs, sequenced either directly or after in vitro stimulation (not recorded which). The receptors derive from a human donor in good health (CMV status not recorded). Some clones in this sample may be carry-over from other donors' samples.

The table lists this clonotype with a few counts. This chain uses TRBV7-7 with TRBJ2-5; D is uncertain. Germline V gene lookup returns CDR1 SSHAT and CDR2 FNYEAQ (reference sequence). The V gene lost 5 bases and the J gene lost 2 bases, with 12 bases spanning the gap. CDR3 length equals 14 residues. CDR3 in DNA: TGTGCCAGCAGCCCCACGGGCCTGCAAGAGACCCAGTACTTC. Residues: CASSPTGLQETQYF. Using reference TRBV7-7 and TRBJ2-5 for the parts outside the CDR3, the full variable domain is GAGVSQSPRYKVTKRGQDVTLRCDPISSHATLYWYQQALGQGPEFLTYFNYEAQPDKSGLPSDRFSAERPEGSISTLTIQRTEQRDSAMYRCASSPTGLQETQYFGPGTRLLVL.

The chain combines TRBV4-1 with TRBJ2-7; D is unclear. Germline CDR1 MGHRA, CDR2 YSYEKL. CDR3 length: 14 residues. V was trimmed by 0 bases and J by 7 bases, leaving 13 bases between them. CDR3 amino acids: CASSQDPGPVEQYF. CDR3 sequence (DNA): TGCGCCAGCAGCCAAGATCCAGGTCCCGTAGAGCAGTACTTC.

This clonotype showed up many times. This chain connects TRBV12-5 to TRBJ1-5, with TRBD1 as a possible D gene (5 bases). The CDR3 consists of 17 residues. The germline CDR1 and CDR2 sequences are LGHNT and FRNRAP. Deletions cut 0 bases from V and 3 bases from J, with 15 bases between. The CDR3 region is CASGLVAPQGTNQPQHF. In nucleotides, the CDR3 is TGTGCTAGTGGTTTGGTAGCTCCCCAGGGAACCAATCAGCCCCAGCATTTT.